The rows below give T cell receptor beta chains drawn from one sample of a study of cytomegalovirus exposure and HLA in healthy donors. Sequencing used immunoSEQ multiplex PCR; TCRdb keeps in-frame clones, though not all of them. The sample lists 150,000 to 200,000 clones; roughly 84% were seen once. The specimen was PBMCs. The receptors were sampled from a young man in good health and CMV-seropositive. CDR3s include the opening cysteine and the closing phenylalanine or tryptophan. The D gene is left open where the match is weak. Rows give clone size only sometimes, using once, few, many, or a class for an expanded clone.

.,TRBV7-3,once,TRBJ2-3,CASSLTPGGIGADTQYF,TGTGCCAGCAGCTTAACCCCTGGCGGGATAGGTGCAGATACGCAGTATTTT
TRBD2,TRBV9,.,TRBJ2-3,CASSIGTSDSTDTQYF,TGTGCCAGCAGCATAGGGACTAGCGATAGCACAGATACGCAGTATTTT
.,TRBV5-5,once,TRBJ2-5,CASSLQDSGTQYF,TGTGCCAGCAGCTTACAGGATAGTGGGACCCAGTACTTC
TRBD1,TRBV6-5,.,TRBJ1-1,CASSYWVGQGGREAFF,TGTGCCAGCAGTTACTGGGTGGGACAGGGGGGACGGGAAGCTTTCTTT
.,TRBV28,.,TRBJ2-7,CASSLDSSYEQYF,TGTGCCAGCAGTTTAGACAGCTCCTACGAGCAGTACTTC
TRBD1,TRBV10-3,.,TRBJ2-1,CAISRTGGEFYEQFF,TGTGCCATCAGCCGGACAGGGGGCGAATTCTATGAGCAGTTCTTC
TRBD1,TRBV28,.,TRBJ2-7,CASSPGDRVYEQYF,TGTGCCAGCAGTCCCGGGGACAGGGTCTACGAGCAGTACTTC
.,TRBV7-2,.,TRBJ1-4,CASSLQATNEKLFF,TGTGCCAGCAGCTTACAGGCAACTAATGAAAAACTGTTTTTT
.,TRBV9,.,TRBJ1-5,CASSEDSSNQPQHF,TGTGCCAGCAGCGAAGACAGTTCCAATCAGCCCCAGCATTTT
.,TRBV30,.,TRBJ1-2,CAWNREWGF,TGTGCCTGGAACCGGGAGTGGGGCTTC
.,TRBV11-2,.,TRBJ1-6,CASSFSVYNSPLHF,TGTGCCAGCAGCTTCTCTGTTTATAATTCACCCCTCCACTTT
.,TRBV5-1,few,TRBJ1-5,CASSLGGGQPQHF,TGCGCCAGCAGCTTGGGGGGAGGGCAGCCCCAGCATTTT